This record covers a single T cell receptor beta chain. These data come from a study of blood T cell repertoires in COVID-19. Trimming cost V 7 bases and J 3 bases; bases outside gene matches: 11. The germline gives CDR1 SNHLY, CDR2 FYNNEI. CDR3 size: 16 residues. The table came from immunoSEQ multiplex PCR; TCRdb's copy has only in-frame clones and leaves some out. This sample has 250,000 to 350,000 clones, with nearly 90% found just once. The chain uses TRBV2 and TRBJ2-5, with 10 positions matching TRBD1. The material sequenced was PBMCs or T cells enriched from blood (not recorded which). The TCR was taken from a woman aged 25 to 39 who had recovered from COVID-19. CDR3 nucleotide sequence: TGTGCCAGCATTAACACCGGGACAGGGGAAGAAGAGACCCAGTACTTC. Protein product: CASINTGTGEEETQYF.